This T cell receptor (beta chain) comes out of a study of OX40 agonist ivuxolimab in advanced cancers. The table came from immunoSEQ multiplex PCR; TCRdb's copy has only in-frame clones and leaves some out. The table lists 35,000 to 45,000 clones, about 86% of them singletons, with about a fifth in the top ten. Cycle 7 day 1, cycle 4 day 1, and baseline were the timepoints at which blood was sampled. The sequencing here drew on CD4+ or CD8+ T cells sorted from blood, taken in a trial of the OX40 agonist ivuxolimab. This receptor was obtained from an adult with an advanced solid tumor such as melanoma, head and neck, liver or kidney cancer.

The CDR3 bases are TGTGCCAGTAGGGTCGGGAGCTTTTATAGCAATCAGCCCCAGCATTTT. This sequence encodes CASRVGSFYSNQPQHF. The rearrangement joins TRBV19 to TRBJ1-5; D gene unclear. The CDR3 spans 16 residues. From germline, CDR1 is LNHDA and CDR2 SQIVND (reference sequence). V lost 6 bases and J 0 bases, leaving 15 bases between the germline ends.